This note documents a single T cell receptor (beta chain) sequence. The source of the sample is a study of blood T cell repertoires in COVID-19. TCRdb keeps only in-frame clones here, not all; method: immunoSEQ multiplex PCR. In the table there are roughly 230,000 clones, approximately 80% of which are singletons. This CDR3 spans 12 amino acids. Trimming cost V 0 bases and J 8 bases, with 8 bases left between them. Germline V gene sequence: CDR1 SGHRS, CDR2 YFSETQ. The genes are TRBV5-1 and TRBJ1-1; no definite D call. The receptor comes from an older woman who had recovered from COVID-19. Specimen: PBMCs or T cells enriched from blood (not recorded which). CDR3 residues: CASSLGGPEAFF. The CDR3 DNA sequence: TGCGCCAGCAGCTTGGGAGGGCCCGAAGCTTTCTTT.